This T cell receptor beta chain came from a study of blood T cell repertoires in COVID-19. Assay used: immunoSEQ multiplex PCR; TCRdb lists only in-frame clones, some missing. The table shows about 74,000 clones, with 84% occurring only once. The sample comprised peripheral blood. The TCR comes from an older man with acute or convalescent COVID-19.

CDR3 loop: CASSSLQGSIGELFF. In DNA, the CDR3 is TGTGCCAGCAGCTCACTCCAGGGATCTATCGGGGAGCTGTTTTTT. This chain connects TRBV7-3 to TRBJ2-2; a possible D gene is TRBD1 (5 bases). V was pared by 4 bases and J by 7 bases, with 16 bases between. The length of the CDR3 is 15 residues. The germline V gene has CDR1 SGHTA and CDR2 FQGTGA.